This T cell receptor (beta chain) was recovered during a study of OX40 agonist ivuxolimab in advanced cancers. CDR3 length: 15 amino acids. Germline V gene lookup returns CDR1 SGDLS and CDR2 YYNGEE. V shed 0 bases and J 4 bases; nucleotides not matched to a gene: 5. Data came from immunoSEQ multiplex PCR; TCRdb stores just in-frame clones and leaves some out. This sample yields under 100,000 clones, of which 70% to 90% are seen a single time; more than 0.75% belongs to the top ten. This material consisted of CD4+ or CD8+ T cells sorted from blood, taken in a trial of the OX40 agonist ivuxolimab. The chain is built from TRBV9 and TRBJ1-2; TRBD1 agrees at 8 bases. The TCR originated in an adult with an advanced solid tumor such as melanoma, head and neck, liver or kidney cancer. CDR3 region: CASSVARGLGYGYTF. The CDR3 nucleotides are TGTGCCAGCAGCGTAGCCAGGGGGCTTGGCTATGGCTACACCTTC.